The T cell receptor beta chain described here comes from a study of blood T cell repertoires in COVID-19. Study-wide background: The United States, Italy and Spain were the sources of the acute and convalescent COVID-19 samples. From T cells, B-cell-depleted T cells, or PBMCs came the material, which was cDNA or gDNA.

The CDR3 totals 14 residues. Trimming stripped 0 bases from V and 5 bases from J, with 11 bases between. In germline, CDR1 is MNHEY, CDR2 SVGAGI. Original methodology: For nucleated cells, counts were estimated from reference gene primer amplification. Method: immunoSEQ multiplex PCR; TCRdb's copy keeps in-frame clones and lacks some. V and J calls and clone size are as listed in that table; D and trimming were resolved from the DNA. Among 200,000 to 250,000 clones, 84% were seen once, and the ten largest hold approximately 10%. The sequenced sample consisted of peripheral blood. The receptor's source is a man aged 45 to 65 with active or convalescent COVID-19. V gene TRBV6-5 combines with J gene TRBJ2-7; D gene ambiguous. The CDR3 sequence: CASSYSTWSDEQYF. CDR3 sequence (DNA): TGTGCCAGCAGTTACTCTACATGGTCTGACGAGCAGTACTTC.